The clone carrying this TCR beta chain was observed at least ten times. Sequence at one end of the junction differs from germline and may be a read error. The germline gives CDR1 SQVTM, CDR2 ANQGSEA. The CDR3 consists of 13 residues. One entry per CDR3 protein, called by TCRdb with MiXCR from the 5' RACE reads. The repertoire holds about 360,000 distinct CDR3 sequences, 6.2% seen once, with over 14% in the top ten. The source of the sample is a study of T cells after yellow fever vaccination. The chain couples TRBV29-1 to TRBJ2-1; D gene uncertain. This clonotype was sampled from a man aged 25-40 years who received the YFV17D yellow fever vaccine. Source: PBMCs, taken 5 days after the yellow fever booster vaccination. The CDR3 loop reads CSASLNSDNEQFF. The CDR3 bases are TGCAGCGCCTCGCTGAACTCCGACAATGAGCAGTTCTTC.